This T cell receptor (beta chain) was identified during a study of CD8+ T cells in alopecia areata. As for the study in general: Tofacitinib was given for 6 to 18 months, then stopped for 6 months.

Documented treatment: oral pan-JAK inhibitor, 5-10 mg twice daily. Isolated RNA was reverse transcribed into cDNA used as the sequencing template. The data were produced by immunoSEQ multiplex PCR, yet TCRdb's version contains in-frame clones alone and is incomplete. In the table there are 120,000 to 150,000 clones, around 86% of which are singletons. The sample here was CD8+ T cells sorted from blood, taken at week 4, from a patient treated with tofacitinib. The TCR sequence derives from a human donor with alopecia areata.

The CDR3 loop reads CSVVGDTMGSTSYEQYF. The DNA for the CDR3 is TGCAGCGTTGTTGGGGATACCATGGGGTCAACGTCCTACGAGCAGTACTTC. The chain combines TRBV29-1 with TRBJ2-7; D is ambiguous. V was cut by 4 bases and J by 1 base, with 23 bases left in between. CDR1 is SQVTM, CDR2 ANQGSEA, per germline. The CDR3 extends over 17 amino acids.